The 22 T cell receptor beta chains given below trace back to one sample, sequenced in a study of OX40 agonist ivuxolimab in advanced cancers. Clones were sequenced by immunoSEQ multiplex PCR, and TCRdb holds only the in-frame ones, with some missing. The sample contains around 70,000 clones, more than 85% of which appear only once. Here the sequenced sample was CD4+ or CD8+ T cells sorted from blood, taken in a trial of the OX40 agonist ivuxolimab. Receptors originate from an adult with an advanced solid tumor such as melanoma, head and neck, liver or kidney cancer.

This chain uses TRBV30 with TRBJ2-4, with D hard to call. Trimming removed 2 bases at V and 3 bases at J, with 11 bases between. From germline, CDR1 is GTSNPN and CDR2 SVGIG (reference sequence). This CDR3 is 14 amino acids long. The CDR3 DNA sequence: TGTGCCTGGAGTCCCGACTTTGGCAAAAACATTCAGTACTTC. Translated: CAWSPDFGKNIQYF.

The CDR3 is CASSEGFAGGTYEQYF. DNA for the CDR3: TGTGCCAGCAGTGAAGGCTTCGCAGGGGGAACCTACGAGCAGTACTTC. This chain connects TRBV2 to TRBJ2-7; 7 nucleotides match TRBD1. CDR3 length: 16 amino acids. The V gene end was trimmed by 1 base and the J gene end by 2 bases; junction bases not matched to a gene: 8. Germline values: CDR1 SNHLY, CDR2 FYNNEI.

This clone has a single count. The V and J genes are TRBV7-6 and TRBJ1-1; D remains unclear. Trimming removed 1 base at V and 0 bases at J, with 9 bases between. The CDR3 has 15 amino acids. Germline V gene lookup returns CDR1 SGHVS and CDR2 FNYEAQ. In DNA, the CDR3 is TGTGCCAGCAGCTTAGTCACAGCCATGAACACTGAAGCTTTCTTT. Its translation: CASSLVTAMNTEAFF.

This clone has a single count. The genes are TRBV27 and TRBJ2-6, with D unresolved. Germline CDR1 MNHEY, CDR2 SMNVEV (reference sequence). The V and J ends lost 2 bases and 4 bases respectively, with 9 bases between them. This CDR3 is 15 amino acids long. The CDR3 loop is CASSLVTPGANVLTF. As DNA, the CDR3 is TGTGCCAGCAGTTTAGTTACTCCCGGGGCCAACGTCCTGACTTTC.

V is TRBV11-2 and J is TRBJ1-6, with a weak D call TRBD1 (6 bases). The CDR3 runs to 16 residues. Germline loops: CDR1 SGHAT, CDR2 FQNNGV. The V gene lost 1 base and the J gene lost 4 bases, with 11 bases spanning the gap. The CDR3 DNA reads TGTGCCAGCAGCTTAGGTCCAGGGGAATATAATTCACCCCTCCACTTT. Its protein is CASSLGPGEYNSPLHF.

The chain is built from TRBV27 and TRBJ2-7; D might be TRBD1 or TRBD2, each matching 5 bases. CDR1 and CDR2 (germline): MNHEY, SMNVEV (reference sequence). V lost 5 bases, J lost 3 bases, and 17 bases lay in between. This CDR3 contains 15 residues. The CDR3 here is CASSTSGTAIYEQYF. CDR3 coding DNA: TGTGCCAGCAGTACCTCCGGGACGGCGATCTACGAGCAGTACTTC.

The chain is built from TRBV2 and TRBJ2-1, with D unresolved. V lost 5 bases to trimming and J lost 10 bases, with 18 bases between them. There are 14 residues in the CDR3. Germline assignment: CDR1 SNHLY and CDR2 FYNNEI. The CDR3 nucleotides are TGTGCCAGCAGTAGGTCGGCCTCCTTGGGGGAGCAGTTCTTC. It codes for CASSRSASLGEQFF.

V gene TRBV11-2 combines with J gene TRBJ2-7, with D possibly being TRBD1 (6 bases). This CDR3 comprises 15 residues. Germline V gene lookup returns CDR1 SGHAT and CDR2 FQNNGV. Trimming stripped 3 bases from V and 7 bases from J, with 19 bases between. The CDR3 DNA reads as TGTGCCAGCAGCTTCACACCGGGACATACGGAGGAGCAGTACTTC. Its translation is CASSFTPGHTEEQYF.

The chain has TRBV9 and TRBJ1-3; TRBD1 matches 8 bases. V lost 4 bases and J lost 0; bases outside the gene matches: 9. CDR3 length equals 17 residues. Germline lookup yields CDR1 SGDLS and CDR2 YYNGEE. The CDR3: CASSSHRGMNSGNTIYF. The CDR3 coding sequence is TGTGCCAGCAGCTCTCACAGGGGGATGAACTCTGGAAACACCATATATTTT.

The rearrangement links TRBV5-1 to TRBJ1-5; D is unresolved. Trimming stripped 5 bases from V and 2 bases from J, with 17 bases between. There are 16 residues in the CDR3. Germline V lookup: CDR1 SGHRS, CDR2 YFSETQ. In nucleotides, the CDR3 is TGCGCCAGCAGAGATGGGGTTCAGGAAGGCAATCAGCCCCAGCATTTT. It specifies CASRDGVQEGNQPQHF.

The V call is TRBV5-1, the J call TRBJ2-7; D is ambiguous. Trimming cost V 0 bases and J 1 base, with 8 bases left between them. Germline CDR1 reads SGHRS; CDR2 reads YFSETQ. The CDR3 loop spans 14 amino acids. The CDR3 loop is CASSLAGRSYEQYF. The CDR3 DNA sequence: TGCGCCAGCAGCTTGGCCGGCAGATCCTACGAGCAGTACTTC.

The CDR3 here is CASSSLTGNEQFF. CDR3 DNA sequence: TGTGCCAGCAGTTCACTTACAGGGAATGAGCAGTTCTTC. V usage is TRBV6-5 and J usage is TRBJ2-1, with a weak D call TRBD1 (6 bases). Germline V gene data show CDR1 as MNHEY and CDR2 as SVGAGI. V lost 4 bases to trimming and J lost 7 bases, with 11 bases between them. This CDR3 has 13 residues.

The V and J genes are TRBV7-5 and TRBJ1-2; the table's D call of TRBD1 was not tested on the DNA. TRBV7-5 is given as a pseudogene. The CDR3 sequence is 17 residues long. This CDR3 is CARSSIREMEGNYGYTF. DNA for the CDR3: TGTGCCAGAAGCTCCATCAGGGAAATGGAAGGGAACTATGGCTACACCTTC.

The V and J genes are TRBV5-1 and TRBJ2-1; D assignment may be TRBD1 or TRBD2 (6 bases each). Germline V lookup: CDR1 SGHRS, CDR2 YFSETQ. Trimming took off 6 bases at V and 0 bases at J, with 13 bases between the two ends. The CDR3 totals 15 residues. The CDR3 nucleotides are TGCGCCAGCACGGGGGCTGGAAGCTCCTACAATGAGCAGTTCTTC. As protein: CASTGAGSSYNEQFF.

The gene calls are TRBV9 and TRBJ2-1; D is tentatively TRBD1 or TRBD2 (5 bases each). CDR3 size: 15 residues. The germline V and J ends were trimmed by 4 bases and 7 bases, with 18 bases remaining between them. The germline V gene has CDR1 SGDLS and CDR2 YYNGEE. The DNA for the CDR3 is TGTGCCAGCAGCCCACAACGAGAGGGGAAAAATGAGCAGTTCTTC. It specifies CASSPQREGKNEQFF. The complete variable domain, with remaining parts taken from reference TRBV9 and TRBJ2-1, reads DSGVTQTPKHLITATGQRVTLRCSPRSGDLSVYWYQQSLDQGLQFLIQYYNGEERAKGNILERFSAQQFPDLHSELNLSSLELGDSALYFCASSPQREGKNEQFFGPGTRLTVL.

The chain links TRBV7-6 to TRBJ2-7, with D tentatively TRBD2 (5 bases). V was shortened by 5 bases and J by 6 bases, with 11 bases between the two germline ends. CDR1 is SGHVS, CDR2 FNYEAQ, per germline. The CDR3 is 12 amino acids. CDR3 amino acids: CASSPGLFEQYF. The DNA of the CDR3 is TGTGCCAGCAGCCCAGGACTGTTCGAGCAGTACTTC.

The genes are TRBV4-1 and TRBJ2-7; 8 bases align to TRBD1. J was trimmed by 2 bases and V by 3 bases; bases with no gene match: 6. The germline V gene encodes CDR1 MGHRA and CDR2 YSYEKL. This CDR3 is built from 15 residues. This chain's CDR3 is CASSQGGQVPYEQYF. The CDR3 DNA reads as TGCGCCAGCAGCCAGGGGGGACAGGTCCCCTACGAGCAGTACTTC.

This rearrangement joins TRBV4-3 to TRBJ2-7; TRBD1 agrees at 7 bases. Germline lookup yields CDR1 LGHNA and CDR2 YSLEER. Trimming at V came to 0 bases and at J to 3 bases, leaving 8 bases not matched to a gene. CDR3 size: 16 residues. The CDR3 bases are TGCGCCAGCAGCCAAGAAGGAGAGGGGGCAGGCTACGAGCAGTACTTC. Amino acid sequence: CASSQEGEGAGYEQYF.

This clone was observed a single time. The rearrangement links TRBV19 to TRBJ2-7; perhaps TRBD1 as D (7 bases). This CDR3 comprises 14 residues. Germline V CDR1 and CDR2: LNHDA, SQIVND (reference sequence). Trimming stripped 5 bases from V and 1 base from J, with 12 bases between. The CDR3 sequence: CASSWGDSSYEQYF. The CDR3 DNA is TGTGCCAGTAGTTGGGGGGACAGTTCCTACGAGCAGTACTTC.

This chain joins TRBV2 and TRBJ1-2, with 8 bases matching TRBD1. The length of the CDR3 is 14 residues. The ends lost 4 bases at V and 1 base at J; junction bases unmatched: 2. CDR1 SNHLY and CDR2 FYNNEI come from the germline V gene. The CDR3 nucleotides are TGTGCCAGCAGTGGGACAGGGTATAACTATGGCTACACCTTC. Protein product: CASSGTGYNYGYTF.

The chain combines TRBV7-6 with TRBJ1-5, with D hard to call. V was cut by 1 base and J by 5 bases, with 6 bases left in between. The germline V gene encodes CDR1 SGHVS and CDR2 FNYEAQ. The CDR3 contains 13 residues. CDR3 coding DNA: TGTGCCAGCAGCTTAGACAGCTATCAGCCCCAGCATTTT. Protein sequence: CASSLDSYQPQHF.

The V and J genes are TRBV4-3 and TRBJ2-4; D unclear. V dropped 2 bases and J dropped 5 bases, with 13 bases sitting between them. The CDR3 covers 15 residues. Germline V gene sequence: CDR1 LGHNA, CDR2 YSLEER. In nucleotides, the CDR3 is TGCGCCAGCAGCCAAAGTCTAGTCTGGGAAAACATTCAGTACTTC. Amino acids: CASSQSLVWENIQYF.